This entry concerns a single TCR beta chain. Its specificity is unknown. This entry is derived from a study of T cell responses to AZD1222 COVID-19 vaccine. Study-wide background: Investigators merged groups given second doses at roughly 4 or roughly 12 weeks.

Whole-study results and caveats: CD4 TCRs associated with vaccination spanned spike, dominating at 160-218 and 743-854. Clonal diversity was possibly underestimated; the donors were predominantly white British and more often female.

The table came from immunoSEQ multiplex PCR; TCRdb's copy has only in-frame clones and leaves some out. The sample lists 100,000 to 150,000 clones; 80% to 90% were seen once. The specimen comprised peripheral blood, sampled on day 0 of AZD1222 vaccination. This receptor was obtained from an adult in good health.

CDR3 coding DNA: TGCGCCAGTACCCAGAGCAGCTCCCTGAACACTGAAGCTTTCTTT. The encoded protein is CASTQSSSLNTEAFF. This chain joins TRBV5-1 and TRBJ1-1; D not resolved. Germline lookup yields CDR1 SGHRS and CDR2 YFSETQ. This CDR3 contains 15 residues. V lost 8 bases and J lost 0, with 17 bases in between.